This TCR beta chain was identified in a study of T cell clones after liver transplantation. The CDR3 has 14 residues. V was pared by 8 bases and J by 2 bases, with 13 bases between. Germline CDR1 reads MNHEY; CDR2 reads SVGAGI. The protocol was immunoSEQ multiplex PCR, while the TCRdb copy is restricted to in-frame clones and leaves out a portion. The table includes some 110,000 clones, 82% detected once. This clonotype was sampled from a human donor who received a liver transplant. This chain connects TRBV6-5 to TRBJ2-1, with a tentative D call TRBD2 (5 bases). The sequencing here drew on CD4+ T cells from blood, taken before liver transplant. The CDR3 sequence is CASSGLVTYNEQFF. CDR3 DNA: TGTGCCAGCTCCGGACTCGTCACCTACAATGAGCAGTTCTTC.